Listed below are T cell receptor beta chains from one sample, sequenced in a study of shared clonotypes between healthy human individuals. Data came from immunoSEQ multiplex PCR; TCRdb stores just in-frame clones and leaves some out. The sample contains about 1 million clones, around 74% of which appear only once. The sequenced sample consisted of memory CD4+ T cells sorted from blood. The receptors originated from a man aged 18 to 29 in good health. Each CDR3 is given with its conserved first and last residue. D genes are given only for firm matches. Clone size is shown for a subset of rows, as once, few, many or a class of expanded clone.

v_call	j_call	clone_size	d_call	cdr3_aa	cdr3_nt
TRBV7-2	TRBJ1-2	NA	NA	CASSLAVSSGGYTF	TGTGCCAGCAGCTTAGCAGTTTCCTCGGGGGGCTACACCTTC
TRBV6-1	TRBJ1-1	NA	NA	CASSEAWDKAFF	TGTGCCAGCAGTGAAGCTTGGGACAAAGCTTTCTTT
TRBV7-2	TRBJ2-1	NA	TRBD2	CASSSGLAGNNEQFF	TGTGCCAGCAGCTCGGGACTAGCGGGGAACAATGAGCAGTTCTTC
TRBV10-2	TRBJ2-7	few	NA	CASSEPFSPVRSEQYF	TGCGCCAGCAGTGAGCCCTTTTCTCCTGTCCGCTCCGAGCAGTACTTC
TRBV5-1	TRBJ1-1	NA	NA	CASRRAGGPSTEAFF	TGCGCCAGCAGAAGAGCTGGGGGCCCCAGCACTGAAGCTTTCTTT
TRBV7-9	TRBJ1-1	NA	NA	CASSLVGQNTEAFF	TGTGCCAGCAGCTTAGTAGGTCAGAACACTGAAGCTTTCTTT
TRBV2	TRBJ2-4	NA	NA	CASKYGGEGKNIQYF	TGTGCCAGCAAATATGGGGGAGAGGGCAAAAACATTCAGTACTTC
TRBV28	TRBJ1-3	NA	TRBD1	CASRGTGGQGNTIYF	TGTGCCAGCAGGGGGACAGGGGGTCAAGGAAACACCATATATTTT
TRBV7-9	TRBJ2-7	NA	NA	CASRGPGASGPYEQYF	TGTGCCAGCAGGGGCCCAGGGGCTAGCGGACCCTACGAGCAGTACTTC
TRBV7-9	TRBJ1-1	few	NA	CASSLQNTEAFF	TGTGCCAGCAGCCTACAGAACACTGAAGCTTTCTTT
TRBV9	TRBJ2-3	NA	TRBD2	CASSVGLARTDTQYF	TGTGCCAGCAGCGTAGGACTAGCTCGCACAGATACGCAGTATTTT
TRBV28	TRBJ1-2	NA	TRBD1	CASSLWRDRGYGYTF	TGTGCCAGCAGTTTATGGAGGGACAGGGGCTATGGCTACACCTTC
TRBV30	TRBJ1-1	NA	NA	CAWEAVYTEAFF	TGTGCCTGGGAGGCAGTCTACACTGAAGCTTTCTTT
TRBV6-5	TRBJ2-3	NA	NA	CASSWNRVADTQYF	TGTGCCAGCAGTTGGAACAGGGTGGCAGATACGCAGTATTTT
TRBV18	TRBJ1-2	many	NA	CASSPQRDYGYTF	TGTGCCAGCTCACCACAAAGGGATTACGGCTACACCTTC
TRBV7-8	TRBJ2-3	once	NA	CASILSASTDTQYF	TGTGCCAGCATACTCTCAGCGAGCACAGATACGCAGTATTTT